The subject of this entry is one T cell receptor (beta chain). The data were obtained in a study of regulatory T cells in long-lasting Graves disease. Arm-PCR of CDR3 regions and iRepertoire HTBI primers were used to build TCR beta libraries. TCRdb reprocessed the multiplex PCR reads with MiXCR, giving one entry per CDR3 protein. Altogether about 400,000 distinct CDR3 sequences are present, around 21% being singletons, with the ten largest covering less than 25%. Germline CDR1 reads DFQATT; CDR2 reads SNEGSKA (reference sequence). The CDR3 spans 13 residues. Trimming left V 0 bases short and J 1 base short, with 6 bases between. Time point given: persistent/refractory GD, antithyroid drugs over 5 years with positive TRAb. With RNA extracted from PBMCs as input, the TCR library was made.

This receptor was obtained from a female donor with Graves disease. The chain couples TRBV20-1 to TRBJ2-5; D ambiguous. The input for sequencing was peripheral blood mononuclear cells (PBMCs), taken when the disease was refractory, from a patient treated with antithyroid drugs. The CDR3 is CSARELSQETQYF. The CDR3 DNA reads as TGCAGTGCTAGAGAACTTAGCCAAGAGACCCAGTACTTC.